This passage covers 9 T cell receptor beta chains from one sample sequenced in a study of T cell changes during pregnancy in multiple sclerosis. Profiling relied on immunoSEQ multiplex PCR, and the TCRdb table lists in-frame clones only, not all of them. The data show roughly 30,000 clones, roughly nine tenths seen once. This sample comprised CD8+ T cells from peripheral blood mononuclear cells, obtained in the second trimester of pregnancy. Receptor source: a female donor with multiple sclerosis, enrolled in a pregnancy study.

The chain uses TRBV9 and TRBJ2-1; 8 bases map to TRBD1. The CDR3 is 14 amino acids. With V trimmed by 3 bases and J by 7 bases, 6 bases remained unmatched. Looked up from germline, CDR1 is SGDLS and CDR2 is YYNGEE. The CDR3 region is CASSGQGAGNEQFF. CDR3 sequence (DNA): TGTGCCAGCAGCGGCCAGGGGGCAGGTAATGAGCAGTTCTTC. The full variable domain, its missing parts supplied by reference TRBV9 and TRBJ2-1, is DSGVTQTPKHLITATGQRVTLRCSPRSGDLSVYWYQQSLDQGLQFLIQYYNGEERAKGNILERFSAQQFPDLHSELNLSSLELGDSALYFCASSGQGAGNEQFFGPGTRLTVL.

A word on this clone: Different DNA sequences within this sample yield the same CDR3. CDR3 in amino acids: CASSVGDSNQPQHF. The CDR3 DNA sequence: TGTGCCAGCAGCGTAGGTGACTCCAATCAGCCCCAGCATTTT. The genes are TRBV9 and TRBJ1-5, with D unclear. Trimming removed 0 bases at V and 3 bases at J, with 7 bases between. The CDR3 runs to 14 residues. Germline V gene lookup returns CDR1 SGDLS and CDR2 YYNGEE.

CDR3: CASSKAGSWDEQYF. CDR3 nucleotides: TGTGCCAGCAGCAAGGCAGGGTCGTGGGACGAGCAGTACTTC. This chain links TRBV9 with TRBJ2-7; tentatively, D is TRBD1 (5 bases). The CDR3 runs 14 residues. Germline CDR1 and CDR2: SGDLS and YYNGEE. The V end lost 4 bases, the J end lost 5 bases, and 16 bases lay between the germline ends.

The chain joins TRBV13 to TRBJ1-6, with 8 bases that match TRBD1. V shed 1 base, J shed 10 bases, and the junction held 6 bases outside the gene matches. The CDR3 is made up of 15 amino acids. CDR1 PRHDT and CDR2 FYEKMQ come from the germline V gene (reference sequence). This chain's CDR3 is CASSLETGAGSPLHF. The CDR3 region has the DNA TGTGCCAGCAGCTTAGAGACAGGGGCTGGATCACCCCTCCACTTT.

The V and J genes are TRBV27 and TRBJ1-5; 7 bases align to TRBD1. Looked up from germline, CDR1 is MNHEY and CDR2 is SMNVEV (reference sequence). The CDR3 extends over 14 amino acids. Trimming took 6 bases from V and 6 from J; bases not matched to a gene: 8. The DNA for the CDR3 is TGTGCCAGCAGCCCAAGACAGGGCCGTCAGCCCCAGCATTTT. Protein product: CASSPRQGRQPQHF.

The chain carries TRBV7-9 and TRBJ2-3, with 10 nucleotides matching TRBD2. Germline loops: CDR1 SEHNR, CDR2 FQNEAQ (reference sequence). CDR3 length equals 18 residues. The V segment lost 4 bases and the J segment 6 bases; nucleotides outside the gene matches: 16. CDR3 DNA sequence: TGTGCCAGCAGCTCCCAACCCGGGACTAGCGATCTGTTCGATACGCAGTATTTT. This translates into CASSSQPGTSDLFDTQYF.

V is TRBV10-2 and J is TRBJ1-1; D not resolved. The CDR3 totals 13 residues. Trimming stripped 1 base from V and 6 bases from J, with 9 bases between. Germline CDR1 and CDR2: WSHSY and SAAADI. The CDR3 coding sequence is TGCGCCAGCAGTGAGTTAGGGAGCGCTGAAGCTTTCTTT. This sequence encodes CASSELGSAEAFF.

The chain links TRBV2 to TRBJ1-5; no definite D call. The CDR3 extends over 14 amino acids. V lost 3 bases and J lost 5, with 11 bases in between. The germline gives CDR1 SNHLY, CDR2 FYNNEI. CDR3 in DNA: TGTGCCAGCAGTGAGAGAGGGATGCATCAGCCCCAGCATTTT. Translation: CASSERGMHQPQHF.

The chain is built from TRBV4-2 and TRBJ2-3; possibly TRBD2 for D (5 bases). The V gene's germline CDR1 is LGHNA and CDR2 YNFKEQ. The CDR3 runs to 17 residues. Trimming removed 4 bases at V and 6 bases at J, with 23 bases between. This CDR3 reads CASSPRGLIRPPDTQYF. CDR3 in DNA: TGTGCCAGCAGCCCTCGCGGGCTTATCCGACCCCCCGATACGCAGTATTTT.